These 9 T cell receptor beta chains share one sample of origin, sequenced in a study of blood T cell repertoires in COVID-19. TCRdb's table, derived via immunoSEQ multiplex PCR, lists solely in-frame clones and lacks some. This table has roughly 49,000 clones, 84% appearing once. Sequenced input: peripheral blood. All receptors derive from a man aged 50-59 years with acute or convalescent COVID-19.

The gene calls are TRBV14 and TRBJ1-6, with D possibly TRBD1 on 5 matching bases. Trimming took 3 bases from V and 10 from J, leaving 10 bases between them. CDR3 size: 13 residues. In germline, CDR1 is SGHDN, CDR2 FVKESK. The CDR3 loop reads CASSHQGGSPLHF. The CDR3 nucleotides are TGTGCCAGCAGCCATCAGGGTGGATCACCCCTCCACTTT.

The chain joins TRBV6-2 or TRBV6-3 to TRBJ1-5; no firm D call. The CDR3 length is 12 residues. The germline V gene encodes CDR1 MNHEY and CDR2 SVGEGT. Between the trimmed V and J ends, which lost 3 bases and 4 bases, there was a span of 4 bases. Written as DNA, the CDR3 is TGTGCCAGCAGTTATATGAATCAGCCCCAGCATTTT. This gives the protein CASSYMNQPQHF.

The V gene is TRBV2, the J gene TRBJ2-3, with D possibly being TRBD1 (6 bases). The CDR3 is 16 amino acids. The germline V gene has CDR1 SNHLY and CDR2 FYNNEI. Trimming removed 4 bases at V and 3 bases at J, with 17 bases between. The CDR3 region is CASSAQDRPGTDTQYF. CDR3 bases: TGTGCCAGCAGTGCCCAAGACAGGCCGGGGACAGATACGCAGTATTTT.

CDR3 sequence reads: CASSLTPGIYEQYF. The CDR3 DNA reads TGTGCCAGCAGCTTAACGCCAGGGATATACGAGCAGTACTTC. V gene TRBV7-2 combines with J gene TRBJ2-7, with a possible D match to TRBD1 (5 bases). Germline V lookup: CDR1 SGHTA, CDR2 FQGNSA. Trimming took off 2 bases at V and 4 bases at J, with 12 bases between the two ends. The CDR3 has 14 amino acids. The whole variable domain, filled in from reference TRBV7-2 and TRBJ2-7, reads GAGVSQSPSNKVTEKGKDVELRCDPISGHTALYWYRQSLGQGLEFLIYFQGNSAPDKSGLPSDRFSAERTGGSVSTLTIQRTQQEDSAVYLCASSLTPGIYEQYFGPGTRLTVT.

This chain uses TRBV14 with TRBJ2-5; D unclear. V lost 1 base and J 4 bases, leaving 7 bases between the germline ends. The germline V gene encodes CDR1 SGHDN and CDR2 FVKESK. The CDR3 sequence is 13 residues long. DNA of the CDR3: TGTGCCAGCAGCCAAGCAAACACAGAGACCCAGTACTTC. It yields the protein CASSQANTETQYF.

This chain joins TRBV5-1 and TRBJ2-7, with 9 bases that match TRBD1. J was trimmed by 2 bases and V by 0 bases; bases with no gene match: 0. The CDR3 is made up of 14 amino acids. CDR1 is SGHRS, CDR2 YFSETQ, per germline. The CDR3 loop is CASSLGQGAYEQYF. The CDR3 DNA reads as TGCGCCAGCAGCTTGGGACAGGGGGCCTACGAGCAGTACTTC.

This chain connects TRBV28 to TRBJ2-7, with D possibly being TRBD1 (6 bases). V was trimmed by 3 bases and J by 7 bases, leaving 19 bases between them. Germline V gene lookup returns CDR1 MDHEN and CDR2 SYDVKM. This CDR3 spans 15 amino acids. The CDR3 DNA reads as TGTGCCAGCAGTTTCCCCCGGGACATTTTCCGGGAGCAGTACTTC. Its translation is CASSFPRDIFREQYF.

The V call is TRBV19, the J call TRBJ1-6; the match to TRBD1 covers 8 bases. Germline loops: CDR1 LNHDA, CDR2 SQIVND (reference sequence). V dropped 4 bases and J dropped 6; count of bases not matched to a gene: 5. There are 15 residues in the CDR3. CDR3 DNA: TGTGCCAGTAGTAGTGAGACAGGGGTTAATTCACCCCTCCACTTT. Translated, it gives CASSSETGVNSPLHF.

This clone showed up just a few times. The CDR3 is CASSLTGYAGELFF. CDR3 DNA: TGTGCCAGCAGCCTGACAGGATATGCCGGGGAGCTGTTTTTT. The J gene is TRBJ2-2, the V gene TRBV14; D is possibly TRBD1 (6 bases). Germline CDR1 SGHDN, CDR2 FVKESK. V gave up 4 bases and J gave up 6 bases, with 12 bases separating them. The CDR3 runs 14 residues.